This T cell receptor (beta chain) was identified in a study of CD8+ T cells in alopecia areata. This CDR3 has 15 residues. V was clipped by 2 bases and J by 1 base, with 11 bases between them. Germline CDR1 and CDR2: SGHNT and YYREEE (reference sequence). Lesional scalp punch biopsies and peripheral blood were collected from alopecia areata patients. cDNA serving as the sequencing template came from extracted, reverse transcribed RNA. Sequencing used immunoSEQ multiplex PCR; TCRdb keeps in-frame clones, though not all of them. The data hold 120,000 or so clones, with around 60% observed a single time.

The sequence was collected from a human donor with alopecia areata. Sequencing was performed on CD4+ T cells sorted from blood, taken at week 0. The rearrangement links TRBV5-4 to TRBJ2-3; perhaps TRBD1 as D (6 bases). CDR3 in DNA: TGTGCCAGCAGCTTCGCAGGGGTGGGCACAGATACGCAGTATTTT. Translating gives CASSFAGVGTDTQYF.